One and the same sample provided the 28 T cell receptor beta chains below, sequenced in a study of beta chain features in type 1 diabetes. Expressed TCRB transcripts were sequenced because the entire RNA isolate underwent reverse transcription. Measured with immunoSEQ multiplex PCR; TCRdb has only the in-frame clones, and not every one. This sample yields more than 30,000 clones, of which about 64% are seen a single time; approximately 2% belongs to the top ten. The sequenced sample consisted of Tregs from blood. All receptors come from a woman aged 25 to 39 in good health.

The V gene is TRBV7-6, the J gene TRBJ2-3; D not resolved. V dropped 3 bases and J dropped 4 bases, with 8 bases sitting between them. This CDR3 is 13 amino acids long. Germline CDR1 and CDR2: SGHVS and FNYEAQ. The CDR3 sequence: CASSFGRPDTQYF. The CDR3 DNA reads as TGTGCCAGCAGCTTTGGCCGCCCAGATACGCAGTATTTT.

V is TRBV7-2 and J is TRBJ2-3; 9 nucleotides align to TRBD1. The CDR3 is made up of 17 amino acids. Germline trimming cut 2 bases from V and 6 bases from J; bases unmatched to any gene: 12. In germline, CDR1 is SGHTA, CDR2 FQGNSA. CDR3 protein: CASSLWGEQGAVDTQYF. The CDR3 DNA reads TGTGCCAGCAGCTTATGGGGAGAACAGGGGGCGGTGGATACGCAGTATTTT.

The genes are TRBV11-2 and TRBJ2-7; TRBD1 aligns across 8 bases. V trimming: 5 bases; J trimming: 2 bases; junction bases outside the gene matches: 8. In germline, CDR1 is SGHAT, CDR2 FQNNGV. CDR3 size: 15 residues. The CDR3 is CASSLNGQGPYEQYF. The CDR3 DNA reads TGTGCCAGCAGCCTGAACGGACAGGGCCCCTACGAGCAGTACTTC.

The genes are TRBV28 and TRBJ2-7, with TRBD2 matching 13 bases. Trimming at V came to 1 base and at J to 0 bases, leaving 6 bases not matched to a gene. The CDR3 totals 18 residues. Germline V gene sequence: CDR1 MDHEN, CDR2 SYDVKM. CDR3 protein: CASSLYGGLAGLSYEQYF. CDR3 bases: TGTGCCAGCAGTTTATATGGGGGACTAGCGGGGCTCTCCTACGAGCAGTACTTC.

V is TRBV5-1 and J is TRBJ2-5, with 7 nucleotides matching TRBD2. The ends lost 0 bases at V and 1 base at J; junction bases unmatched: 6. The CDR3 covers 16 residues. In germline, CDR1 is SGHRS, CDR2 YFSETQ. The CDR3 loop is CASSLVLTSSQETQYF. The CDR3 DNA reads TGCGCCAGCAGCTTGGTTTTGACTAGCAGCCAAGAGACCCAGTACTTC.

This clone was picked up a small number of times. The V and J genes are TRBV10-3 and TRBJ2-3; 8 bases line up with TRBD1. The CDR3 covers 14 residues. Germline CDR1 ENHRY, CDR2 SYGVKD. J was trimmed by 1 base and V by 10 bases; bases with no gene match: 7. CDR3 bases: TGTGCCACCTCGACAGGGGATGGCACAGATACGCAGTATTTT. Amino acid sequence: CATSTGDGTDTQYF.

About this clone itself: At one boundary the junction diverges from the germline segment, which might be a read error. The chain joins TRBV7-2 to TRBJ2-7, with 7 bases identical to TRBD1. This CDR3 is built from 16 residues. Per the germline V gene, CDR1 is SGHTA and CDR2 is FQGNSA. CDR3 nucleotide sequence: TGTGCCAGCAGCTTAGCGGTACAGGGGCGCACCTACGGGCAGTACTTC. It yields the protein CASSLAVQGRTYGQYF.

The chain links TRBV25-1 to TRBJ2-7; TRBD2 matches at 12 bases. The CDR3 is 15 residues long. The V and J ends lost 4 bases and 1 base, in that order; junction bases with no gene match: 2. Germline assignment: CDR1 MGHDK and CDR2 SYGVNS. The CDR3 region has the DNA TGTGCCAGCAGTGCTAGCGGGAGGGGATCCTACGAGCAGTACTTC. It yields the protein CASSASGRGSYEQYF.

This chain connects TRBV2 to TRBJ2-3, with TRBD2 matching over 8 bases. This CDR3 has 17 residues. The ends lost 2 bases at V and 1 base at J; junction bases unmatched: 8. Germline CDR1 SNHLY, CDR2 FYNNEI. CDR3 coding DNA: TGTGCCAGCAGTGAATCGAGGACTAGCTATGGCACAGATACGCAGTATTTT. Residues: CASSESRTSYGTDTQYF. The whole variable domain, filled in from reference TRBV2 and TRBJ2-3, reads EPEVTQTPSHQVTQMGQEVILRCVPISNHLYFYWYRQILGQKVEFLVSFYNNEISEKSEIFDDQFSVERPDGSNFTLKIRSTKLEDSAMYFCASSESRTSYGTDTQYFGPGTRLTVL.

In this sample, this clone turned up a few times. The rearrangement uses TRBV7-9 and TRBJ2-7; 9 bases are a match to TRBD2. Germline V gives CDR1 SEHNR, CDR2 FQNEAQ (reference sequence). Unmatched junction bases numbered 5, after V lost 0 bases and J lost 2 bases. This CDR3 has 16 residues. The CDR3 DNA follows: TGTGCCAGCAGCTTAGCCCCAGCGGGAGGAACCTACGAGCAGTACTTC. Its translation is CASSLAPAGGTYEQYF.

The sample holds a few counts of this clone. The genes are TRBV29-1 and TRBJ2-1; D is uncertain. The V end was cut by 6 bases, the J end by 4 bases, with 10 bases between. The V gene's germline CDR1 is SQVTM and CDR2 ANQGSEA. This CDR3 contains 12 residues. DNA of the CDR3: TGCAGCGTCGCGGAGTCATACAATGAGCAGTTCTTC. Protein sequence: CSVAESYNEQFF.

This sequence joins TRBV28 and TRBJ2-7; a weak D match, TRBD1 (6 bases). The germline V and J ends were trimmed by 3 bases and 6 bases, with 6 bases remaining between them. The length of the CDR3 is 11 residues. CDR1 and CDR2 (germline): MDHEN, SYDVKM. The CDR3 loop is CASSFRGEQYF. The CDR3 DNA sequence: TGTGCCAGCAGTTTCAGGGGCGAGCAGTACTTC.

The chain recombines TRBV7-9 with TRBJ2-7, with D hard to call. CDR1 and CDR2 from the germline V gene are SEHNR and FQNEAQ (reference sequence). The CDR3 is 14 amino acids. Trimming took 3 bases from V and 2 from J, leaving 11 bases between them. CDR3: CASSFGYSTYEQYF. The DNA of the CDR3 is TGTGCCAGCAGCTTCGGTTATTCGACCTACGAGCAGTACTTC.

The table lists this clone with a few counts. This chain connects TRBV10-3 to TRBJ2-2, with D hard to call. This CDR3 contains 13 residues. The V end was cut by 2 bases, the J end by 8 bases, with 9 bases between. CDR1 ENHRY and CDR2 SYGVKD come from the germline V gene. The CDR3 region is CAISEVSGGELFF. CDR3 DNA sequence: TGTGCCATCAGTGAGGTATCCGGGGGGGAGCTGTTTTTT.

This clone was observed a single time. V and J are TRBV28 and TRBJ1-5, with D hard to call. CDR1 and CDR2 from the germline V gene are MDHEN and SYDVKM. CDR3 length equals 12 residues. CDR3 coding DNA: TGTATGGTAACGAGTAGCAATCAGCCCCAGCATTTT. Translating gives CMVTSSNQPQHF.

This clone is a singleton in its sample. The chain carries TRBV27 and TRBJ2-2; D ambiguous. CDR3 length: 12 amino acids. Deletions cut 6 bases from V and 4 bases from J, with 6 bases between. Germline V gives CDR1 MNHEY, CDR2 SMNVEV (reference sequence). The DNA of the CDR3 is TGTGCCAGCAGCGGTCCCACCGGGGAGCTGTTTTTT. This codes for CASSGPTGELFF.

CDR3 nucleotide sequence: TGTGCCAGCAGCCTTGCGGGAGGCAGCTGGGGCACAGATACGCAGTATTTT. Translated, it gives CASSLAGGSWGTDTQYF. The chain has TRBV7-9 and TRBJ2-3, with TRBD2 matching 8 bases. Unmatched junction bases numbered 11, after V lost 5 bases and J lost 1 base. The CDR3 runs to 17 residues. Germline assignment: CDR1 SEHNR and CDR2 FQNEAQ (reference sequence).

CDR3 sequence: CASSMTGGLGDTQYF. Written as DNA, the CDR3 is TGTGCCAGTAGTATGACGGGAGGGCTGGGGGATACGCAGTATTTT. The chain couples TRBV19 to TRBJ2-3; 8 nucleotides line up with TRBD2. Unmatched junction bases numbered 8, after V lost 3 bases and J lost 6 bases. Germline lookup yields CDR1 LNHDA and CDR2 SQIVND (reference sequence). The CDR3 totals 15 residues.

The rearrangement links TRBV11-2 to TRBJ2-2; 11 bases align to TRBD2. Germline values: CDR1 SGHAT, CDR2 FQNNGV. This CDR3 has 19 residues. The V segment lost 4 bases and the J segment 3 bases; nucleotides outside the gene matches: 13. This CDR3 reads CASSSVVLAGGPDTGELFF. The CDR3 nucleotides read TGTGCCAGCAGCTCAGTGGTGTTAGCGGGAGGGCCGGACACCGGGGAGCTGTTTTTT.

Only a few counts were recorded for this clone. The J gene is TRBJ1-1, the V gene TRBV7-2; weak D call: TRBD1 (5 bases). The germline V gene has CDR1 SGHTA and CDR2 FQGNSA. V lost 1 base to trimming and J lost 5 bases, with 8 bases between them. This CDR3 comprises 13 residues. As DNA, the CDR3 is TGTGCCAGCAGCTTAGGGGGGGGTACTGAAGCTTTCTTT. This gives the protein CASSLGGGTEAFF.

The J gene is TRBJ1-1, the V gene TRBV5-8; the D gene is possibly TRBD1 (6 bases). The germline V and J ends were trimmed by 4 bases and 5 bases, with 18 bases remaining between them. The CDR3 covers 15 residues. Per germline, CDR1 SGHTS and CDR2 YDEGEE. The CDR3 region is CASSPTGQRLTEAFF. CDR3 in DNA: TGTGCCAGCAGCCCAACAGGACAGCGGTTGACTGAAGCTTTCTTT.

This clone was counted a few times. The chain couples TRBV5-4 to TRBJ2-2; 8 positions match TRBD1. V shed 4 bases, J shed 4 bases, and the junction held 9 bases outside the gene matches. This CDR3 contains 16 residues. CDR1 is SGHNT and CDR2 is YYREEE in the germline V gene (reference sequence). The CDR3 DNA follows: TGTGCCAGCAGCACTGGACAGGGCCGTGGCACCGGGGAGCTGTTTTTT. Residues: CASSTGQGRGTGELFF.

DNA for the CDR3: TGCAGCGTTGAGGGAGTCACCTACAATGAGCAGTTCTTC. This translates into CSVEGVTYNEQFF. The chain couples TRBV29-1 to TRBJ2-1; a possible D gene is TRBD2 (5 bases). Germline V gene lookup returns CDR1 SQVTM and CDR2 ANQGSEA. The CDR3 extends over 13 amino acids. Trimming cost V 3 bases and J 2 bases, with 8 bases left between them.

The chain links TRBV4-3 to TRBJ2-2, with D tentatively TRBD1 (6 bases). Germline loops: CDR1 LGHNA, CDR2 YSLEER. The CDR3 loop spans 17 amino acids. Trimming shortened V by 2 bases and J by 5 bases, and 18 bases separated the two germline ends. The DNA of the CDR3 is TGCGCCAGCAGCCAACGCCGGGCAGGGGAAGTAACCGGGGAGCTGTTTTTT. It codes for CASSQRRAGEVTGELFF.

The chain employs TRBV7-3 and TRBJ2-1; possible D gene TRBD1, 5 bases. CDR1 is SGHTA and CDR2 is FQGTGA in the germline V gene. This CDR3 has 15 residues. Trimming shortened V by 5 bases and J by 6 bases, and 17 bases separated the two germline ends. CDR3 nucleotides: TGTGCCAGCAGCACCGGACATGGCCGAGCCAATGAGCAGTTCTTC. Its translation: CASSTGHGRANEQFF.

This clone was seen a handful of times. V gene TRBV9 combines with J gene TRBJ2-1, with TRBD1 matching over 8 bases. There are 15 residues in the CDR3. V lost 0 bases and J lost 6; bases outside the gene matches: 5. Germline CDR1 and CDR2: SGDLS and YYNGEE. CDR3 region: CASSVVQGAGNEQFF. CDR3 sequence (DNA): TGTGCCAGCAGCGTAGTCCAGGGGGCAGGCAATGAGCAGTTCTTC.

The rearrangement joins TRBV18 to TRBJ2-2; D remains unclear. Germline CDR1 reads KGHSH; CDR2 reads LQKENI. The CDR3 is 14 amino acids. Trimming removed 4 bases from V and 6 bases from J, with 12 bases in between. DNA of the CDR3: TGTGCCAGCTCACAAGCCACTACCTCCGGGGAGCTGTTTTTT. Translating gives CASSQATTSGELFF.

The chain joins TRBV7-9 to TRBJ1-3; maybe TRBD1 (5 bases). The CDR3 spans 15 residues. Trimming shortened V by 5 bases and J by 3 bases, and 14 bases separated the two germline ends. The germline V gene has CDR1 SEHNR and CDR2 FQNEAQ (reference sequence). CDR3: CASSLGAGIGNTIYF. The CDR3 DNA follows: TGTGCCAGCAGCCTTGGGGCAGGGATTGGAAACACCATATATTTT.